These T cell receptor beta chains were read from a single sample in a study of shared clonotypes between healthy human individuals. Sequencing was performed with immunoSEQ multiplex PCR; in TCRdb, only in-frame clones are kept and a portion is missing. The sample has some 2 million clones, roughly 95% seen once. Sample: naive CD4+ T cells sorted from blood. All receptors come from a man younger than 35 in good health. CDR3s include the opening cysteine and the closing phenylalanine or tryptophan. D genes are given only for firm matches. Clone size is given for some rows only: seen once, a few or many times, or a class if the clone is expanded.

CDR3 DNA: TGTGCCAGCAGTCAGAATAACTATGGCTACACCTTC
CDR3 protein: CASSQNNYGYTF
D gene: NA
V gene: TRBV11-2
J gene: TRBJ1-2
clone size: NA

CDR3 DNA: TGTGCCAGCAAAGAGAACACTGAAGCTTTCTTT
CDR3 protein: CASKENTEAFF
D gene: NA
V gene: TRBV6-1
J gene: TRBJ1-1
clone size: NA

CDR3 DNA: TGCGCCAGCACTAGCGGGGGGTTCACAGATACGCAGTATTTT
CDR3 protein: CASTSGGFTDTQYF
D gene: TRBD2
V gene: TRBV5-1
J gene: TRBJ2-3
clone size: NA

CDR3 DNA: TGTGCCAGCAGCGTAGAGGCGGACTACGAGCAGTACTTC
CDR3 protein: CASSVEADYEQYF
D gene: NA
V gene: TRBV9
J gene: TRBJ2-7
clone size: NA

CDR3 DNA: TGTGCCAGCAGGGGTAGGGACAGGCTCCCCGGGGAGCTGTTTTTT
CDR3 protein: CASRGRDRLPGELFF
D gene: TRBD1
V gene: TRBV11-2
J gene: TRBJ2-2
clone size: NA

CDR3 DNA: TGTGCCAGCAGTTACCCTGGTCCTGGACTAGCGGTCTACAATGAGCAGTTCTTC
CDR3 protein: CASSYPGPGLAVYNEQFF
D gene: TRBD2
V gene: TRBV6-8
J gene: TRBJ2-1
clone size: once

CDR3 DNA: TGTGCCAGCAGCGTAGGTCTCTGGGGTACCGGGGAGCTGTTTTTT
CDR3 protein: CASSVGLWGTGELFF
D gene: NA
V gene: TRBV9
J gene: TRBJ2-2
clone size: NA

CDR3 DNA: TGTGCCAGCAGCCGGCGGACAGGAGGCGATAATTCACCCCTCCACTTT
CDR3 protein: CASSRRTGGDNSPLHF
D gene: TRBD1
V gene: TRBV7-2
J gene: TRBJ1-6
clone size: NA

CDR3 DNA: TGCGCCAGCAGCTTGGGCGGGGGGAAAGAGACCCAGTACTTC
CDR3 protein: CASSLGGGKETQYF
D gene: TRBD2
V gene: TRBV4-1
J gene: TRBJ2-5
clone size: NA

CDR3 DNA: TGTGCCAGCAGCGTATCGCTTCTTGGGGCCAACGTCCTGACTTTC
CDR3 protein: CASSVSLLGANVLTF
D gene: NA
V gene: TRBV9
J gene: TRBJ2-6
clone size: NA

CDR3 DNA: TGTGCCGGAACGGGGCCCTTCAGGAGCCTAAACACTGAAGCTTTCTTT
CDR3 protein: CAGTGPFRSLNTEAFF
D gene: NA
V gene: TRBV6-4
J gene: TRBJ1-1
clone size: NA

CDR3 DNA: TGTGCCAGCAGCTTAGTAGTGAACACTGAAGCTTTCTTT
CDR3 protein: CASSLVVNTEAFF
D gene: NA
V gene: TRBV11-2
J gene: TRBJ1-1
clone size: NA

CDR3 DNA: TGTGCCAGCTCCGGGGGACAGACAAACACCGGGGAGCTGTTTTTT
CDR3 protein: CASSGGQTNTGELFF
D gene: NA
V gene: TRBV18
J gene: TRBJ2-2
clone size: NA

CDR3 DNA: TGTGCCAGCAGTTACCCAACAGGGAAAGCTTTCTTT
CDR3 protein: CASSYPTGKAFF
D gene: NA
V gene: TRBV6-5
J gene: TRBJ1-1
clone size: NA

CDR3 DNA: TGTGCCAGCAGCTTGGGACAGGGGAGCTCCTACGAGCAGTACTTC
CDR3 protein: CASSLGQGSSYEQYF
D gene: TRBD1
V gene: TRBV11-3
J gene: TRBJ2-7
clone size: NA

CDR3 DNA: TGTGCCAGCAGCTCGCTAGCGGGACCCCAATTCGAGCAGTACTTC
CDR3 protein: CASSSLAGPQFEQYF
D gene: TRBD2
V gene: TRBV11-2
J gene: TRBJ2-7
clone size: NA

CDR3 DNA: TGTGCCAGTAGTAGCCGGGTCATCAGTGTCTATGGCTACACCTTC
CDR3 protein: CASSSRVISVYGYTF
D gene: NA
V gene: TRBV19
J gene: TRBJ1-2
clone size: NA

CDR3 DNA: TGTGCCAGCAGCGTAGCGTCGGGGACCTGGGAGCAGTATTTT
CDR3 protein: CASSVASGTWEQYF
D gene: NA
V gene: TRBV9
J gene: TRBJ2-3
clone size: NA

CDR3 DNA: TGTGCCAGCTCACCCCTGGGGCAGCGGGGACCCACAGATACGCAGTATTTT
CDR3 protein: CASSPLGQRGPTDTQYF
D gene: TRBD2
V gene: TRBV18
J gene: TRBJ2-3
clone size: once

CDR3 DNA: TGTGCCAGCACCTCAGACCCGGGTTCGAACACTGAAGCTTTCTTT
CDR3 protein: CASTSDPGSNTEAFF
D gene: NA
V gene: TRBV6-5
J gene: TRBJ1-1
clone size: NA

CDR3 DNA: TGCAGCGTTGGGGGAGGCCAGGGGGACTATGGCTACACCTTC
CDR3 protein: CSVGGGQGDYGYTF
D gene: TRBD1
V gene: TRBV29-1
J gene: TRBJ1-2
clone size: NA

CDR3 DNA: TGTGCCAGCAGACCCGGACAGGGCAATCAGCCCCAGCATTTT
CDR3 protein: CASRPGQGNQPQHF
D gene: TRBD1
V gene: TRBV6-5
J gene: TRBJ1-5
clone size: NA

CDR3 DNA: TGTGCCAGCAGCTACAGTTACGAGCAGTACTTC
CDR3 protein: CASSYSYEQYF
D gene: NA
V gene: TRBV11-2
J gene: TRBJ2-7
clone size: once

CDR3 DNA: TGTGCAGCGGGAGCAAAGATCGAGCAGTACTTC
CDR3 protein: CAAGAKIEQYF
D gene: TRBD2
V gene: TRBV30
J gene: TRBJ2-7
clone size: NA

CDR3 DNA: TGTGCCTGGAGTGTACAGGGGCGGGGTACGCAGTATTTT
CDR3 protein: CAWSVQGRGTQYF
D gene: NA
V gene: TRBV30
J gene: TRBJ2-3
clone size: NA

CDR3 DNA: TGTGCCAGCTCACCAAGCAGAGTGGGGCAGCCCCAGCATTTT
CDR3 protein: CASSPSRVGQPQHF
D gene: NA
V gene: TRBV18
J gene: TRBJ1-5
clone size: NA

CDR3 DNA: TGTGCCAGCAGCTTAAGAGGGGGGAATTCACCCCTCCACTTT
CDR3 protein: CASSLRGGNSPLHF
D gene: NA
V gene: TRBV7-2
J gene: TRBJ1-6
clone size: NA

CDR3 DNA: TGTGCCAGCAGCTTGTCGGGGGGCCGCTCCTACGAGCAGTACTTC
CDR3 protein: CASSLSGGRSYEQYF
D gene: NA
V gene: TRBV7-9
J gene: TRBJ2-7
clone size: NA

CDR3 DNA: TGCAGTGCCCAGCAGATGACTGAAGCTTTCTTT
CDR3 protein: CSAQQMTEAFF
D gene: NA
V gene: TRBV20-1
J gene: TRBJ1-1
clone size: NA

CDR3 DNA: TGTGCCAGCAGCTCCAATACAGGACGGGAAGCTTTCTTT
CDR3 protein: CASSSNTGREAFF
D gene: NA
V gene: TRBV7-6
J gene: TRBJ1-1
clone size: NA

CDR3 DNA: TGTGCCAGTACTAGGGACAGGGCAGGAGAGACCCAGTACTTC
CDR3 protein: CASTRDRAGETQYF
D gene: TRBD1
V gene: TRBV6-1
J gene: TRBJ2-5
clone size: NA

CDR3 DNA: TGTGCCAGCACCGTCCCGGAGTCCACAGATACGCAGTATTTT
CDR3 protein: CASTVPESTDTQYF
D gene: NA
V gene: TRBV5-6
J gene: TRBJ2-3
clone size: NA

CDR3 DNA: TGTGCCAGCAGCTTGGCAGGGCTAGATACGCAGTATTTT
CDR3 protein: CASSLAGLDTQYF
D gene: NA
V gene: TRBV11-3
J gene: TRBJ2-3
clone size: NA

CDR3 DNA: TGTGCCACCACAGGGGGCGCGGGTAAGGACACTGAAGCTTTCTTT
CDR3 protein: CATTGGAGKDTEAFF
D gene: TRBD1
V gene: TRBV10-3
J gene: TRBJ1-1
clone size: NA

CDR3 DNA: TGTGCCAGCAGGAGGTCTGGAGAGCAGTACTTC
CDR3 protein: CASRRSGEQYF
D gene: NA
V gene: TRBV28
J gene: TRBJ2-7
clone size: NA

CDR3 DNA: TGTGCCAGCAGTTTAGGACCCGGACAGGGGGAAAACATTCAGTACTTC
CDR3 protein: CASSLGPGQGENIQYF
D gene: TRBD1
V gene: TRBV28
J gene: TRBJ2-4
clone size: NA

CDR3 DNA: TGTGCCAGCTCTGACGGCATACTCTCTGGAAACACCATATATTTT
CDR3 protein: CASSDGILSGNTIYF
D gene: NA
V gene: TRBV18
J gene: TRBJ1-3
clone size: NA

CDR3 DNA: TGTGCCAGCAGTGGGGGGCTGGGTGAAAAACTGTTTTTT
CDR3 protein: CASSGGLGEKLFF
D gene: NA
V gene: TRBV2
J gene: TRBJ1-4
clone size: NA

CDR3 DNA: TGTGCCAGCAGCTTAGAGCTAGCGGGAGGGGGGTACGAGCAGTACTTC
CDR3 protein: CASSLELAGGGYEQYF
D gene: TRBD2
V gene: TRBV7-2
J gene: TRBJ2-7
clone size: NA

CDR3 DNA: TGTGCCATCAGTGGGGACAGGGTTGGGGAGCTGTTTTTT
CDR3 protein: CAISGDRVGELFF
D gene: TRBD1
V gene: TRBV10-3
J gene: TRBJ2-2
clone size: NA

CDR3 DNA: TGTGCCAGCAGTTACAGGGGTCAAAGCACAGATACGCAGTATTTT
CDR3 protein: CASSYRGQSTDTQYF
D gene: TRBD1
V gene: TRBV28
J gene: TRBJ2-3
clone size: NA

CDR3 DNA: TGTGCCAGTGGCGGGACAGTGAAAAATGAAAAACTGTTTTTT
CDR3 protein: CASGGTVKNEKLFF
D gene: TRBD1
V gene: TRBV25-1
J gene: TRBJ1-4
clone size: NA

CDR3 DNA: TGTGCCAGCAGAAACGGCCGCAGGGGTCAAGAGACCCAGTACTTC
CDR3 protein: CASRNGRRGQETQYF
D gene: NA
V gene: TRBV6-5
J gene: TRBJ2-5
clone size: NA

CDR3 DNA: TGTGCCAGCAGTGGATCTGTAACCTACGAGCAGTACTTC
CDR3 protein: CASSGSVTYEQYF
D gene: NA
V gene: TRBV6-6
J gene: TRBJ2-7
clone size: NA

CDR3 DNA: TGCGCCAGCAGATGGGGACGAGACACTGAAGCTTTCTTT
CDR3 protein: CASRWGRDTEAFF
D gene: NA
V gene: TRBV5-1
J gene: TRBJ1-1
clone size: NA

CDR3 DNA: TGTGCCAGCAGTTTATCGACATGGGGCCCGGGGGAGCTGTTTTTT
CDR3 protein: CASSLSTWGPGELFF
D gene: NA
V gene: TRBV27
J gene: TRBJ2-2
clone size: NA

CDR3 DNA: TGTGCCAGCAGCTTAGGGGACAGGGGGCGCAATGGCTACACCTTC
CDR3 protein: CASSLGDRGRNGYTF
D gene: TRBD1
V gene: TRBV11-2
J gene: TRBJ1-2
clone size: NA

CDR3 DNA: TGTGCCAGCAGCTTAAGACCCTACTACGAGCAGTACTTC
CDR3 protein: CASSLRPYYEQYF
D gene: NA
V gene: TRBV7-2
J gene: TRBJ2-7
clone size: NA

CDR3 DNA: TGTGCCAGCAGCTCCGGAGGGGAGCGGCGCTACACCTTC
CDR3 protein: CASSSGGERRYTF
D gene: NA
V gene: TRBV7-9
J gene: TRBJ1-2
clone size: NA